One sample yielded the 28 T cell receptor beta chains listed below, sequenced in a study of cytomegalovirus exposure and HLA in healthy donors. The PCR used 60 Vbeta and 13 Jbeta primers. Using immunoSEQ multiplex PCR, the repertoire was profiled, and TCRdb retains in-frame clones only, with some absent. The sample shows 150,000 to 200,000 clones, roughly 77% of them seen only once. The sequenced material came from PBMCs. The receptors were sampled from a middle-aged woman in good health and CMV-seropositive.

The chain links TRBV5-1 to TRBJ1-1, with a tentative D call TRBD1 (6 bases). With 4 bases removed from V and 0 bases from J, the gap between germline ends came to 13 bases. This CDR3 has 15 residues. From germline, CDR1 is SGHRS and CDR2 YFSETQ. CDR3 region: CASSVGRDMNTEAFF. Here the CDR3 DNA reads TGCGCCAGCAGCGTCGGACGGGACATGAACACTGAAGCTTTCTTT. Full variable domain (outside the CDR3, taken from reference TRBV5-1 and TRBJ1-1): KAGVTQTPRYLIKTRGQQVTLSCSPISGHRSVSWYQQTPGQGLQFLFEYFSETQRNKGNFPGRFSGRQFSNSRSEMNVSTLELGDSALYLCASSVGRDMNTEAFFGQGTRLTVV.

The CDR3 loop reads CASSYLQDYEQYF. CDR3 sequence (DNA): TGCGCCAGCAGCTACCTACAGGACTACGAGCAGTACTTC. The chain carries TRBV5-1 and TRBJ2-7; D perhaps matches TRBD1 (5 bases). The CDR3 runs 13 residues. The germline gives CDR1 SGHRS, CDR2 YFSETQ. V was shortened by 3 bases and J by 3 bases, with 10 bases between the two germline ends.

The genes are TRBV7-9 and TRBJ2-7; D perhaps matches TRBD1 (5 bases). Germline values: CDR1 SEHNR, CDR2 FQNEAQ (reference sequence). This CDR3 has 13 amino acids. V shed 10 bases and J shed 5 bases, with 18 bases lying between them. CDR3 sequence: CATTNKGINEQYF. DNA of the CDR3: TGTGCCACCACGAACAAGGGGATCAACGAGCAGTACTTC.

This clone was seen a single time. CDR3: CASSQSLLAGDFGETQYF. The CDR3 coding sequence is TGCGCCAGCAGTCAATCGCTCCTAGCGGGAGATTTTGGAGAGACCCAGTACTTC. This chain uses TRBV23-1 with TRBJ2-5; 10 bases are shared with TRBD2. TRBV23-1 is sorted into the ORF group, with uncertain function. Trimming at V came to 0 bases and at J to 4 bases, leaving 11 bases not matched to a gene. CDR3 size: 18 residues.

The chain carries TRBV28 and TRBJ2-7, with a weak D call TRBD1 (5 bases). Between the trimmed V and J ends, which lost 6 bases and 7 bases, there was a span of 19 bases. This CDR3 contains 14 residues. Germline loops: CDR1 MDHEN, CDR2 SYDVKM. The CDR3 nucleotides read TGTGCCAGCAGCGAAGACCAGGGTCGAAGGGAGCAGTACTTC. It encodes CASSEDQGRREQYF.

The CDR3 loop reads CASSLRTQLGELFF. The CDR3 DNA reads TGTGCCAGCTCTCTCCGGACTCAGCTCGGGGAGCTGTTTTTT. The rearrangement uses TRBV6-1 and TRBJ2-2, with TRBD2 as a possible D gene (5 bases). The CDR3 has 14 residues. Looked up from germline, CDR1 is MNHNS and CDR2 is SASEGT. V gave up 8 bases and J gave up 7 bases, with 17 bases separating them.

This sequence joins TRBV27 and TRBJ2-3; 11 positions agree with TRBD2. Per germline, CDR1 MNHEY and CDR2 SMNVEV (reference sequence). V gave up 6 bases and J gave up 5 bases; unmatched junction bases: 10. The CDR3 has 16 amino acids. CDR3 loop: CASRPQLAGVGDTQYF. In DNA form, the CDR3 reads TGTGCCAGCAGACCCCAACTAGCGGGAGTAGGAGATACGCAGTATTTT.

A single count supports this clone. The chain carries TRBV27 and TRBJ1-4, with unresolved D. The CDR3 loop spans 14 amino acids. Per the germline V gene, CDR1 is MNHEY and CDR2 is SMNVEV (reference sequence). V shed 2 bases and J shed 8 bases, with 12 bases lying between them. DNA for the CDR3: TGTGCCAGCAGTTTACTGGGCGCAGGAGAAAAACTGTTTTTT. Encoded protein: CASSLLGAGEKLFF.

This chain links TRBV15 with TRBJ1-2; no definite D call. This CDR3 is built from 13 residues. V was clipped by 5 bases and J by 7 bases, with 14 bases between them. The germline V gene has CDR1 LNHNV and CDR2 YYDKDF (reference sequence). The CDR3 DNA reads as TGTGCCACCAGCCCCGGGCGAGGGTGTGGCTACACCTTC. It is translated as CATSPGRGCGYTF.

This clone was counted a single time. The chain employs TRBV19 and TRBJ1-3; D may be TRBD1 (5 bases). CDR1 and CDR2 from the germline V gene are LNHDA and SQIVND (reference sequence). This CDR3 has 14 amino acids. Trimming took 7 bases from V and 0 from J, leaving 10 bases between them. The DNA of the CDR3 is TGTGCCAGTAATATCGACAGCTCTGGAAACACCATATATTTT. Its translation is CASNIDSSGNTIYF.

This clone was seen more than once but under ten times. The chain carries TRBV6-1 and TRBJ1-2; 7 bases are shared with TRBD1. Germline loops: CDR1 MNHNS, CDR2 SASEGT. Unmatched junction bases numbered 3, after V lost 2 bases and J lost 3 bases. The CDR3 has 14 residues. In DNA, the CDR3 is TGTGCCAGCAGTGAAAAGGGGGCCGACTATGGCTACACCTTC. Translated, it gives CASSEKGADYGYTF.

V gene TRBV7-9 combines with J gene TRBJ2-7, with D possibly matching TRBD1 (6 bases). Germline V lookup: CDR1 SEHNR, CDR2 FQNEAQ (reference sequence). V dropped 1 base and J dropped 2 bases, with 9 bases sitting between them. This CDR3 comprises 14 residues. The CDR3 region is CASSLGTETYEQYF. As DNA, the CDR3 is TGTGCCAGCAGCTTAGGGACAGAGACCTACGAGCAGTACTTC.

V and J are TRBV7-9 and TRBJ1-2; 11 bases line up with TRBD1. The CDR3 totals 14 residues. Unmatched junction bases numbered 5, after V lost 4 bases and J lost 7 bases. Germline V gene lookup returns CDR1 SEHNR and CDR2 FQNEAQ (reference sequence). The CDR3 sequence: CASSSPGTGGGYTF. The DNA for the CDR3 is TGTGCCAGCAGCTCTCCCGGGACAGGGGGTGGCTACACCTTC.

The chain couples TRBV6-1 to TRBJ2-5, with 11 bases identical to TRBD2. From germline, CDR1 is MNHNS and CDR2 SASEGT. V dropped 4 bases and J dropped 5; count of bases not matched to a gene: 9. The CDR3 loop spans 16 amino acids. The CDR3 region is CASSAGTSGPWETQYF. For the CDR3, the DNA is TGTGCCAGCAGTGCCGGGACTAGCGGCCCTTGGGAGACCCAGTACTTC.

The rearrangement joins TRBV28 to TRBJ2-3; 7 bases are a match to TRBD2. The CDR3 is 14 residues long. Trimming cost V 3 bases and J 1 base; bases outside gene matches: 1. Germline CDR1 is MDHEN and CDR2 is SYDVKM. Here the CDR3 reads CASSFLAGTDTQYF. The DNA for the CDR3 is TGTGCCAGCAGTTTCCTAGCGGGCACAGATACGCAGTATTTT.

V and J are TRBV5-6 and TRBJ2-7; TRBD2 aligns across 7 bases. With V trimmed by 3 bases and J by 3 bases, 9 bases remained unmatched. The CDR3 has 15 residues. Germline lookup yields CDR1 SGHDT and CDR2 YYEEEE. The DNA of the CDR3 is TGTGCCAGCAGCTCTCGACGGGGGGTATTCTACGAGCAGTACTTC. Translated: CASSSRRGVFYEQYF.

This clone turned up a few times. The rearrangement links TRBV6-5 to TRBJ1-1; D not certain. With 6 bases removed from V and 1 base from J, the gap between germline ends came to 15 bases. The CDR3 sequence is 15 residues long. Germline CDR1 is MNHEY and CDR2 is SVGAGI. CDR3 sequence (DNA): TGTGCCAGCAGGCTCCTCCAACCAGGGAACACTGAAGCTTTCTTT. Protein product: CASRLLQPGNTEAFF.

The chain recombines TRBV2 with TRBJ2-7; 11 bases agree with TRBD1. Germline lookup yields CDR1 SNHLY and CDR2 FYNNEI. The J segment lost 6 bases and the V segment lost 9 bases, leaving 7 bases of the junction unmatched. This CDR3 contains 13 residues. The CDR3 DNA sequence: TGTGCCAGTCGGACAGGGGGCGCGGCCGAGCAGTACTTC. Amino acid sequence: CASRTGGAAEQYF.

The CDR3 sequence: CASSLGPRGNTEAFF. As DNA, the CDR3 is TGCGCCAGCAGCTTGGGGCCCAGGGGAAACACTGAAGCTTTCTTT. The chain links TRBV5-1 to TRBJ1-1; TRBD1 might be the D (6 bases). CDR3 length: 15 amino acids. Trimming removed 0 bases at V and 2 bases at J, with 11 bases between. CDR1 and CDR2 from the germline V gene are SGHRS and YFSETQ.

In its sample, this clone was seen once. The chain carries TRBV7-9 and TRBJ2-7; D may be TRBD1 (6 bases). CDR3 length: 12 residues. Per the germline V gene, CDR1 is SEHNR and CDR2 is FQNEAQ (reference sequence). Trimming left V 10 bases short and J 1 base short, with 11 bases between. Written as DNA, the CDR3 is TGTGCCATCGGACAGTTATCCTACGAGCAGTACTTC. This encodes CAIGQLSYEQYF. Variable domain in full (rest from reference TRBV7-9 and TRBJ2-7): DTGVSQNPRHKITKRGQNVTFRCDPISEHNRLYWYRQTLGQGPEFLTYFQNEAQLEKSRLLSDRFSAERPKGSFSTLEIQRTEQGDSAMYLCAIGQLSYEQYFGPGTRLTVT.

This rearrangement joins TRBV19 to TRBJ1-5; D gene unclear. CDR1 is LNHDA and CDR2 is SQIVND in the germline V gene (reference sequence). This CDR3 has 14 residues. Trimming stripped 2 bases from V and 0 bases from J, with 5 bases between. The CDR3 is CASSIQISNQPQHF. CDR3 nucleotides: TGTGCCAGTAGTATACAGATTAGCAATCAGCCCCAGCATTTT.

The chain couples TRBV10-2 to TRBJ2-2; D possibly corresponds to TRBD1 (5 bases). Germline V CDR1 and CDR2: WSHSY, SAAADI. Trimming took off 7 bases at V and 1 base at J, with 10 bases between the two ends. CDR3 size: 14 residues. The CDR3 DNA reads as TGCGCCAGCATGCAGGGATGGAACACCGGGGAGCTGTTTTTT. This codes for CASMQGWNTGELFF.

The chain links TRBV27 to TRBJ1-4; tentative D call: TRBD1 (6 bases). There are 16 residues in the CDR3. The germline V and J ends were trimmed by 4 bases and 3 bases, with 15 bases remaining between them. Per germline, CDR1 MNHEY and CDR2 SMNVEV (reference sequence). CDR3 sequence reads: CASSWRGAMANEKLFF. The CDR3 bases are TGTGCCAGCAGTTGGCGGGGGGCGATGGCTAATGAAAAACTGTTTTTT. The variable domain in full, completed from reference TRBV27 and TRBJ1-4, reads EAQVTQNPRYLITVTGKKLTVTCSQNMNHEYMSWYRQDPGLGLRQIYYSMNVEVTDKGDVPEGYKVSRKEKRNFPLILESPSPNQTSLYFCASSWRGAMANEKLFFGSGTQLSVL.

This clone was detected once. The chain carries TRBV6-5 and TRBJ2-2, with 8 bases identical to TRBD2. The CDR3 spans 15 residues. Germline V gene lookup returns CDR1 MNHEY and CDR2 SVGAGI. The J segment lost 4 bases and the V segment lost 2 bases, leaving 3 bases of the junction unmatched. CDR3 amino acids: CASSYKAGVTGELFF. Written as DNA, the CDR3 is TGTGCCAGCAGTTACAAAGCGGGAGTCACCGGGGAGCTGTTTTTT.

DNA for the CDR3: TGTGCCAGCAGCTACCAGCTAGCGGGCATCAATGAGCAGTTCTTC. Protein sequence: CASSYQLAGINEQFF. This chain uses TRBV7-3 with TRBJ2-1, with 8 bases aligning to TRBD2. The ends lost 4 bases at V and 6 bases at J; junction bases unmatched: 8. Germline V gene sequence: CDR1 SGHTA, CDR2 FQGTGA. The CDR3 spans 15 residues.

V and J are TRBV25-1 and TRBJ2-7; 7 bases are a match to TRBD1. Germline-derived CDR1 and CDR2 are MGHDK and SYGVNS. With V trimmed by 11 bases and J by 3 bases, 10 bases remained unmatched. This CDR3 spans 13 amino acids. CDR3 coding DNA: TGTGCCTCCCCGGGAACAGGGGACTACGAGCAGTACTTC. Its translation is CASPGTGDYEQYF.

The chain is built from TRBV5-1 and TRBJ2-7; 7 positions agree with TRBD1. CDR1 and CDR2 (germline): SGHRS, YFSETQ. Trimming took 4 bases from V and 3 from J; bases not matched to a gene: 10. This CDR3 comprises 15 residues. CDR3 sequence: CASSTGDSSHYEQYF. CDR3 DNA: TGCGCCAGCAGCACCGGGGACAGCTCACACTACGAGCAGTACTTC.

The chain recombines TRBV28 with TRBJ2-3; 15 nucleotides match TRBD2. This CDR3 region has 15 residues. Germline lookup yields CDR1 MDHEN and CDR2 SYDVKM. With V trimmed by 6 bases and J by 8 bases, 6 bases remained unmatched. The CDR3 here is CASRVPGLAGGTQYF. DNA for the CDR3: TGTGCCAGCAGGGTACCGGGACTAGCGGGAGGTACGCAGTATTTT.